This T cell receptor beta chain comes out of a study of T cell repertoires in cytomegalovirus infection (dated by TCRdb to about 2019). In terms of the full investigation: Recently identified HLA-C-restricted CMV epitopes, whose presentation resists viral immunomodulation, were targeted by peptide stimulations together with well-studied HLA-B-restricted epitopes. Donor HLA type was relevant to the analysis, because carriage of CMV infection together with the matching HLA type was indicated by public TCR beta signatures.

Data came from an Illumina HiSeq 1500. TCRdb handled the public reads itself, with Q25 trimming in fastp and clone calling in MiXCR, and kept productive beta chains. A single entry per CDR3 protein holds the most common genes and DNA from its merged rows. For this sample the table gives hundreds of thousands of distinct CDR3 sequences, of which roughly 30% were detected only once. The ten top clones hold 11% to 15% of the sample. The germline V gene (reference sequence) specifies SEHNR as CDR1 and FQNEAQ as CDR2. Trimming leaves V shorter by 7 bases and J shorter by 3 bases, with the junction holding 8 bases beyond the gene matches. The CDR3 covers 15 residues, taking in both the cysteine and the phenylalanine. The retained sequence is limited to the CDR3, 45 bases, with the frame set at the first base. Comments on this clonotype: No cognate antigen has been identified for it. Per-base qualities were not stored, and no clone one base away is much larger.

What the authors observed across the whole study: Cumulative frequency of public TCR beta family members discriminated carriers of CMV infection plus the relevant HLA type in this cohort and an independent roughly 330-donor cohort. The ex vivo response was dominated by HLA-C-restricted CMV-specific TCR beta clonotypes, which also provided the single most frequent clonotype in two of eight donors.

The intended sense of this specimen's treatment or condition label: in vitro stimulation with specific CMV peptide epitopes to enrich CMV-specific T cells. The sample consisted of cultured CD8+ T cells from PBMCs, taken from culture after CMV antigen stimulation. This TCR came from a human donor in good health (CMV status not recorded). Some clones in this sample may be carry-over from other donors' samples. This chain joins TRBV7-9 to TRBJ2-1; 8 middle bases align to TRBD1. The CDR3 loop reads CASTLARGHYNEQFF. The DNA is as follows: TGTGCCAGCACCCTTGCCAGGGGGCACTACAATGAGCAGTTCTTC.